This T cell receptor (beta chain) was documented in a study of blood T cell repertoires in COVID-19. CDR1 is SGHTA, CDR2 FQGNSA, per germline. The CDR3 has 13 residues. The V and J ends lost 3 bases and 2 bases respectively, with 5 bases between them. Using immunoSEQ multiplex PCR, the repertoire was profiled, and TCRdb retains in-frame clones only, with some absent. The sample includes under 200,000 clones, about 85% of them seen just once. This sequence originates from a young man with acute or convalescent COVID-19. The V call is TRBV7-2, the J call TRBJ1-5; D remains unclear. Sequencing used peripheral blood. CDR3 residues: CASSLQGNQPQHF. DNA for the CDR3: TGTGCCAGCAGCTTGCAGGGCAATCAGCCCCAGCATTTT.